This entry describes one T cell receptor beta chain. TCRdb reprocessed the 5' RACE reads; each CDR3 protein has one entry and no DNA is given. There are some 200,000 distinct CDR3 sequences in the sample, with roughly 7.1% held by the top ten. This sample stems from a study of monozygotic twins with inflammatory bowel disease. The source of this sequence is a human donor with ulcerative colitis or Crohn's disease, or a healthy co-twin of an affected twin (not recorded which). The sample was blood.

CDR3 sequence: CASHRVGYGYTF. This sequence joins TRBV28 and TRBJ1-2. CDR3 length: 12 residues. From germline, CDR1 is MDHEN and CDR2 SYDVKM.